This is a list of T cell receptor beta chains from one sample in a study of T cell responses to AZD1222 COVID-19 vaccine. Clones were read by immunoSEQ multiplex PCR, and TCRdb kept only the in-frame ones, dropping some. The sample holds approximately 160,000 clones, around 88% seen once. The sample here was peripheral blood, taken on day 0 of AZD1222 vaccination. Receptors originate from an adult in good health. Both conserved end residues are part of each CDR3. A D gene is named only where the DNA matches it firmly. A clone size is listed for some rows: how often the clone was seen (once, few, many), or a class if it is expanded.

j_call clone_size cdr3_length d_call v_call cdr3_aa cdr3_nt
TRBJ1-1 NA 15 NA TRBV19 CASTPAYRVDTEAFF TGTGCCAGTACCCCCGCCTACAGGGTGGACACTGAAGCTTTCTTT
TRBJ1-1 NA 18 NA TRBV7-9 CASSLAFRPKFENTEAFF TGTGCCAGCAGCTTAGCCTTTCGGCCTAAATTCGAGAACACTGAAGCTTTCTTT
TRBJ1-3 NA 13 NA TRBV25-1 CASSQGIGNTIYF TGTGCCAGCAGTCAGGGGATTGGAAACACCATATATTTT
TRBJ1-1 NA 13 NA TRBV19 CASSTQGNTEAFF TGTGCCAGTAGTACGCAGGGGAACACTGAAGCTTTCTTT
TRBJ2-1 NA 13 NA TRBV5-8 CASSLVGPDEQFF TGTGCCAGCAGCTTGGTGGGCCCTGATGAGCAGTTCTTC
TRBJ2-3 few 17 TRBD2 TRBV28 CASSFSLAGASTDTQYF TGTGCCAGCAGTTTTTCGCTAGCGGGTGCTAGCACAGATACGCAGTATTTT
TRBJ2-7 NA 14 TRBD1 TRBV6-5 CASTPRTGRNEQYF TGTGCCAGCACCCCTAGGACAGGGAGAAACGAGCAGTACTTC
TRBJ2-5 NA 14 NA TRBV10-1 CASNTGLRTETQYF TGCGCCAGCAACACCGGGCTCCGGACGGAGACCCAGTACTTC
TRBJ1-5 few 14 NA TRBV3-1/TRBV3-2 CATGGGVDNQPQHF TGTGCCACCGGAGGGGGGGTGGACAATCAGCCCCAGCATTTT
TRBJ2-2 NA 19 TRBD2 TRBV4-3 CASSQGGTSALGSTGELFF TGCGCCAGCAGCCAAGGGGGGACTAGCGCCCTTGGGAGCACCGGGGAGCTGTTTTTT
TRBJ1-5 NA 13 NA TRBV19 CASSIFEEPAQHF TGTGCCAGTAGTATTTTTGAGGAGCCGGCCCAGCATTTT
TRBJ1-1 NA 14 NA TRBV6-5 CASCPGAANTEAFF TGTGCCAGCTGCCCGGGGGCAGCGAACACTGAAGCTTTCTTT
TRBJ1-4 NA 16 TRBD1 TRBV5-1 CASRGTEGAFNEKLFF TGCGCCAGCAGGGGGACAGAGGGGGCCTTTAATGAAAAACTGTTTTTT
TRBJ2-1 NA 15 TRBD2 TRBV11-2 CASSLASGGYNEQFF TGTGCCAGCAGCTTGGCTAGCGGGGGCTACAATGAGCAGTTCTTC
TRBJ1-5 NA 13 NA TRBV16 CASSQELNQPQHF TGTGCCAGCAGCCAGGAACTCAATCAGCCCCAGCATTTT
TRBJ2-5 NA 14 NA TRBV5-1 CASSGGRFQETQYF TGCGCCAGCAGCGGAGGGCGGTTCCAAGAGACCCAGTACTTC
TRBJ1-1 NA 13 NA TRBV11-3 CASSFSGVTEAFF TGTGCCAGCAGCTTTTCGGGGGTGACTGAAGCTTTCTTT
TRBJ2-7 NA 14 TRBD2 TRBV11-2 CASSFGGGAYEQYF TGTGCCAGCAGCTTCGGGGGAGGGGCCTACGAGCAGTACTTC
TRBJ2-2 NA 17 TRBD2 TRBV2 CATRLGLAGGRTGELFF TGTGCCACCCGTCTGGGACTAGCGGGAGGCCGAACCGGGGAGCTGTTTTTT
TRBJ2-3 NA 17 NA TRBV11-3 CASSLDPTGAGTDTQYF TGTGCCAGCAGCTTAGATCCAACGGGTGCTGGCACAGATACGCAGTATTTT
TRBJ1-2 NA 14 NA TRBV6-5 CASGLTVTDYGYTF TGTGCCAGCGGGTTGACTGTGACAGACTATGGCTACACCTTC
TRBJ2-5 NA 15 NA TRBV14 CASSYPDGSRETQYF TGTGCCAGCAGCTACCCTGACGGTTCCCGGGAGACCCAGTACTTC
TRBJ1-2 NA 12 NA TRBV29-1 CSVVMGDYGYTF TGCAGCGTTGTAATGGGGGACTATGGCTACACCTTC
TRBJ1-3 NA 13 NA TRBV30 CASVLAAGNTIYF TGTGCCTCCGTGCTGGCGGCTGGAAACACCATATATTTT
TRBJ1-1 NA 12 NA TRBV30 CAWSTENTEAFF TGTGCCTGGAGTACCGAGAACACTGAAGCTTTCTTT
TRBJ2-3 NA 16 NA TRBV10-1 CASTGEEGLGTDTQYF TGCGCCAGCACTGGAGAGGAAGGTTTGGGGACAGATACGCAGTATTTT
TRBJ2-7 NA 13 TRBD1 TRBV2 CASSLRTGYEQYF TGTGCCAGCAGCCTCAGGACAGGGTACGAGCAGTACTTC
TRBJ2-3 NA 14 NA TRBV3-1/TRBV3-2 CASSFGSGTDTQYF TGTGCCAGCAGCTTCGGCAGCGGCACAGATACGCAGTATTTT
TRBJ2-7 once 14 NA TRBV24-1 CAPPPRQGGHEQYF TGTGCCCCACCCCCGAGGCAGGGGGGCCACGAGCAGTACTTC